The rows below give T cell receptor beta chains drawn from one sample of a study of T cell repertoires in cytomegalovirus infection. MiXCR, applied by TCRdb to the reads, yields one record per CDR3 protein. Among roughly 320,000 distinct CDR3 sequences, roughly a tenth were seen once, and the ten largest hold more than 2.5%. The sequencing sample was made of PBMCs. These receptor sequences come from a human donor in good health (CMV status not recorded). Some clones in this sample may be carry-over from other donors' samples. Both conserved end residues are part of each CDR3. D genes are given only for firm matches. The size field is filled for only some rows; it gives once, few, many or a size class.

TRBJ2-1	.	TRBV25-1	few	TGTGCCAGCTCTAGAGGGGGAAGCTCCTACAATGAGCAGTTCTTC	CASSRGGSSYNEQFF
TRBJ2-7	.	TRBV27	many	TGTGCCAGCCGTAGAGCGGCCTCCTACGAGCAGTACTTC	CASRRAASYEQYF
TRBJ2-1	.	TRBV13	many	TGTGCCAGCAGCCGACGGGGGGCGCGGTTCAATGAGCAGTTCTTC	CASSRRGARFNEQFF
TRBJ1-1	.	TRBV20-1	many	TGCAGTGCTAGGGGGGCCCCGGGGGTTTTTAGGGACACTGAAGCTTTCTTT	CSARGAPGVFRDTEAFF
TRBJ2-3	.	TRBV14	few	TGTGCCAGCAGCCATAAGGGCGGGAGCACAGATACGCAGTATTTT	CASSHKGGSTDTQYF
TRBJ1-5	TRBD1	TRBV7-2	many	TGTGCCAGCAGCTTTGTAGACAGGGGCAGCAATCAGCCCCAGCATTTT	CASSFVDRGSNQPQHF
TRBJ1-1	TRBD1	TRBV7-9	many	TGTGCCAGCAGCAGACCGGGACAGGGAACTTTCACTGAAGCTTTCTTT	CASSRPGQGTFTEAFF
TRBJ2-3	TRBD2	TRBV12-5	many	TGTGCTAGTGGTTCGTGGACTAGCGGGGGGGTGGATACGCAGTATTTT	CASGSWTSGGVDTQYF
TRBJ1-1	.	TRBV14	many	TGTGCCAGCAGCCAAGATTGGCAGGCTGTAATGAACACTGAAGCTTTCTTT	CASSQDWQAVMNTEAFF
TRBJ1-5	.	TRBV28	many	TGTGCCAGCAGGGAGGGACAAGGGAATCAGCCCCAGCATTTT	CASREGQGNQPQHF
TRBJ2-5	TRBD2	TRBV2	.	TGTGCCAGCAGTGAGGAGCGGGGGGGATACCAAGAGACCCAGTACTTC	CASSEERGGYQETQYF
TRBJ1-1	.	TRBV12-3/TRBV12-4	many	TGTGCCAGCAGTTTGGGGGCGCTTCGGAACACTGAAGCTTTCTTT	CASSLGALRNTEAFF
TRBJ2-3	.	TRBV7-3	many	TGTGCCAGCAGCATTCGGGGCATTTCCACAGATACGCAGTATTTT	CASSIRGISTDTQYF
TRBJ1-1	.	TRBV29-1	.	TGCAGCGTTGGAGGAGGTGAAGCTTTCTTT	CSVGGGEAFF
TRBJ2-5	.	TRBV7-2	many	TGTGCCAGCAGCTTGGGGGGGGGCGGGGAGACCCAGTACTTC	CASSLGGGGETQYF
TRBJ2-3	.	TRBV28	.	TGTGCCAGCAGTACCCCGAAAAGCGCAGATACGCAGTATTTT	CASSTPKSADTQYF
TRBJ2-5	TRBD2	TRBV29-1	few	TGCAGCGTCGGGGAGGGGCGAGAGACCCAGTACTTC	CSVGEGRETQYF
TRBJ2-5	.	TRBV24-1	few	TGTGCCACCAGTGATCTGGGGACGGTGGAGACCCAGTACTTC	CATSDLGTVETQYF
TRBJ2-5	TRBD1	TRBV7-9	many	TGTGCCAGCAGCTTCGACAGGGCTGGGGCAGAGACCCAGTACTTC	CASSFDRAGAETQYF
TRBJ1-5	.	TRBV20-1	.	TGCAGTGCTAGAGGAACCGGGGATCAGCCCCAGCATTTT	CSARGTGDQPQHF
TRBJ2-3	TRBD1	TRBV29-1	many	TGCAGCGTTGAAGGACAGGGGGCGAACACAGATACGCAGTATTTT	CSVEGQGANTDTQYF